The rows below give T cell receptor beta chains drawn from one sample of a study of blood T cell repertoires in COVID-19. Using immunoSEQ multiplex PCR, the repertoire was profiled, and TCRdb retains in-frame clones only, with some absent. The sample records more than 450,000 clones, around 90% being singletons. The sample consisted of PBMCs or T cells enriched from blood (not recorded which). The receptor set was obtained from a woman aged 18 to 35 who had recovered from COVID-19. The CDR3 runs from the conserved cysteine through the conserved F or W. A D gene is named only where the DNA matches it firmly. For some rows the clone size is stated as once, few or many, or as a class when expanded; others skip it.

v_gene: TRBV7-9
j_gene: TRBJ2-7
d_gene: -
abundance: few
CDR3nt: TGTGCCAGCAGCGAAACTCAGGGTGGTTCCTACGAGCAGTACTTC
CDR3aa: CASSETQGGSYEQYF

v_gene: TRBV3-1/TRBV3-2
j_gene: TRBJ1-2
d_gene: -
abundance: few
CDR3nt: TGTGCCAGCAGCCATAGGAGCCTGTCGGATGGCTACACCTTC
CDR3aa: CASSHRSLSDGYTF

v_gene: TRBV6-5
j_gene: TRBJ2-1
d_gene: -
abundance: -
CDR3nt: TGTGCCAGCAGTTACTCGATGGCGGGGGCGTCCAATGAGCAGTTCTTC
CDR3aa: CASSYSMAGASNEQFF

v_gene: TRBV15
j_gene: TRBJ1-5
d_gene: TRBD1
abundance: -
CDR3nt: TGTGCCACCAGCGGCGGGACAGGGGGTAGCAATCAGCCCCAGCATTTT
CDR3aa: CATSGGTGGSNQPQHF

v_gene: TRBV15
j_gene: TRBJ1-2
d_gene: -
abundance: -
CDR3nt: TGTGCCACCAGCAGAGATGGAAAAGGGGAGGATGGCTACACCTTC
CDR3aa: CATSRDGKGEDGYTF

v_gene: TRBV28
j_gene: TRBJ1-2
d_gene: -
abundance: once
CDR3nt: TGTGCCAGCAGACGGCGGTTGAAGGGCTACACCTTC
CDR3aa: CASRRRLKGYTF

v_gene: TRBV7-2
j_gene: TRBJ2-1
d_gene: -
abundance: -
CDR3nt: TGTGCCAGCAGCTCCAGCTCCTACAATGAGCAGTTCTTC
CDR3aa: CASSSSSYNEQFF

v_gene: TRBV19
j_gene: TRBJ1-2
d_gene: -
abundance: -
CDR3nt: TGTGCCAGTAGTCTACGGACAGACGGCTACACCTTC
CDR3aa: CASSLRTDGYTF

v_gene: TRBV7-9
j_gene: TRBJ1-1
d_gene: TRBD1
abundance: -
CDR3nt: TGTGCCAGCAGCGCTAGACAGGGAAGGACTGAAGCTTTCTTT
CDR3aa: CASSARQGRTEAFF

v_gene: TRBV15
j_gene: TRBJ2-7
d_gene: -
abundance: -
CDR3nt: TGTGCCACCAGCAGAGACAGGGGATCCGAGCAGTACTTC
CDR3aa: CATSRDRGSEQYF

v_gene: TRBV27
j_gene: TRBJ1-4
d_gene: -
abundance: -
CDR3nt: TGTGCCAGCAGTAGAGTAGGGGTTAGCACTAATGAAAAACTGTTTTTT
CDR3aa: CASSRVGVSTNEKLFF

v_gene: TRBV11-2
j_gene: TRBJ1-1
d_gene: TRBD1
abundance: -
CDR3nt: TGTGCCAGCAGCCCTTGGACAGGGAACACTGAAGCTTTCTTT
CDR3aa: CASSPWTGNTEAFF

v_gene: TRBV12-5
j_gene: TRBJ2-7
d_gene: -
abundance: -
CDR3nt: TGTGCTAGTGGTTTAGCCCCTGCACAGGGGCAGTACTTC
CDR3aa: CASGLAPAQGQYF

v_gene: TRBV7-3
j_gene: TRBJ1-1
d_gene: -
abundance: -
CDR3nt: TGTGCCAGCAGCTTAAATCAGGGGTTCGCGAAAGCTTTCTTT
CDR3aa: CASSLNQGFAKAFF

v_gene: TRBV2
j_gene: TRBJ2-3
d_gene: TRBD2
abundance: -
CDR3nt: TGTGCCAGCAGTGACTCGCTAGCGGGGGCCCCCACAGATACGCAGTATTTT
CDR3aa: CASSDSLAGAPTDTQYF

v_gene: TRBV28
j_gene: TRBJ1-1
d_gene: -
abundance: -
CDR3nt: TGTGCCAGCAGTTTCTCGAACGCCGAGATCTTT
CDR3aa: CASSFSNAEIF

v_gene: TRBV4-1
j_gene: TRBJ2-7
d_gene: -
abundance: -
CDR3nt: TGCGCCAGCAGCCCCTTAAGTAGCGGTTCCTACGAGCAGTACTTC
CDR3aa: CASSPLSSGSYEQYF

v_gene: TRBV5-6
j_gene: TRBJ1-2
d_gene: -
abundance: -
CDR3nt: TGTGCCAGCAGCCCGATAGGAGAGGGCTACACCTTC
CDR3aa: CASSPIGEGYTF

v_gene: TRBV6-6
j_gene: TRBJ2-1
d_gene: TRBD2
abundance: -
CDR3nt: TGTGCCAGCAGTTTCCTTAGCGGGGGACTAAATGAGCAGTTCTTC
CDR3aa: CASSFLSGGLNEQFF

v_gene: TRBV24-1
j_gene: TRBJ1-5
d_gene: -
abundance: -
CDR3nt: TGTGCCACCAGTGACCTGCGGTGGATCGGCAATCAGCCCCAGCATTTT
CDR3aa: CATSDLRWIGNQPQHF

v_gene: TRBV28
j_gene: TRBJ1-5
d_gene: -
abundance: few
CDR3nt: TGTGCCAGCAGTTTATACGAATTATGGGGCATTAGCAATCAGCCCCAGCATTTT
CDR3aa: CASSLYELWGISNQPQHF

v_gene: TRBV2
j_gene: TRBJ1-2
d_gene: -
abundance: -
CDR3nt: TGTGCCAGCAACCCGACAGCTAACTATGGCTACACCTTC
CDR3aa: CASNPTANYGYTF

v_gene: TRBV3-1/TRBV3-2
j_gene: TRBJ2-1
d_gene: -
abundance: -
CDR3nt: TGTGCCAGCAGCCGAGTCGGAGGTGGCTCCTACAATGAGCAGTTCTTC
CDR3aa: CASSRVGGGSYNEQFF

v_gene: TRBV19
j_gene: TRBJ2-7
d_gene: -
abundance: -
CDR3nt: TGTGCCTCCTCCCGGGGAACCCCCTACGAGCAGTACTTC
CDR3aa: CASSRGTPYEQYF

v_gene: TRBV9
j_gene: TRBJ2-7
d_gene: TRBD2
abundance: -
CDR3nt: TGTGCACCCAAACGGGGGGTGTTCTACGAGCAGTACTTC
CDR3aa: CAPKRGVFYEQYF

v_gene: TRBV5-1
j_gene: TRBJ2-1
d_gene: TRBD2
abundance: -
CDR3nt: TGCGCCAGCAGCCCCTTTGGAGCGGGGGGGGGTTACAATGAGCAGTTCTTC
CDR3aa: CASSPFGAGGGYNEQFF

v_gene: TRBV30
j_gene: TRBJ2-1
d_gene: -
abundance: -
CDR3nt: TGTGCCTGGAGTGCCCGGGGCAATGAGCAGTTCTTC
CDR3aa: CAWSARGNEQFF

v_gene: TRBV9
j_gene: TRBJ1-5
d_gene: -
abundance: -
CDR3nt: TGTGCCAGCAGCGTAGGGGGGGGCCGCAATCAGCCCCAGCATTTT
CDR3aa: CASSVGGGRNQPQHF

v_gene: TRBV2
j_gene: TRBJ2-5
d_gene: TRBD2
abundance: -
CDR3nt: TGTGCCGGGCCGGGACTAGCGGGGGGAAAGACCCAGTACTTC
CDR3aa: CAGPGLAGGKTQYF

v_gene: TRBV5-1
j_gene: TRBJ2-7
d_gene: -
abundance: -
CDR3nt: TGCGCCAGCAGGTCTGGGGGCACGAACGAGCAGTACTTC
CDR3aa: CASRSGGTNEQYF

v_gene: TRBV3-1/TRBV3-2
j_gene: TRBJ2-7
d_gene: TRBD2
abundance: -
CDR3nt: TGTGCCAGCAGCCTCACTAGCGGGGTTGGGGAGCAGTACTTC
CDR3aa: CASSLTSGVGEQYF

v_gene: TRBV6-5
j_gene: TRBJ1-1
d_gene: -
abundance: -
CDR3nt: TGTGCCAGCAGGGTGACAGGTGAAGCTTTCTTT
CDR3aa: CASRVTGEAFF

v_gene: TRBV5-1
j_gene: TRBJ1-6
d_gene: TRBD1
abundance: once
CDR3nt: TGCGCCTCCCGACAGGGACAGAATTCACCCCTCCACTTT
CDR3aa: CASRQGQNSPLHF

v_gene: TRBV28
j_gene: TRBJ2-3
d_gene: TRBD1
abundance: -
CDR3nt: TGTGCCAGCAGTTCCTGGACAGGGCGAGGAGATACGCAGTATTTT
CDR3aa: CASSSWTGRGDTQYF

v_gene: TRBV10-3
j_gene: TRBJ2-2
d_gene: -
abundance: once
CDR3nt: TGTGCCATCAGTGAGGATTCGATAAGGGGGGGCACCGGGGAGCTGTTTTTT
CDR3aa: CAISEDSIRGGTGELFF

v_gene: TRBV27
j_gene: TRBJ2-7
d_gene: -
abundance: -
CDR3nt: TGTGCCAGCAGTTTGAGTCGGGACATTGACGAGCAGTACTTC
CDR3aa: CASSLSRDIDEQYF

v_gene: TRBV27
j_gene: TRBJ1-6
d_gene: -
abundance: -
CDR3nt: TGTGCCAGCAGTTTCGACAGAACTTCTTCACCCCTCCACTTT
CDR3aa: CASSFDRTSSPLHF

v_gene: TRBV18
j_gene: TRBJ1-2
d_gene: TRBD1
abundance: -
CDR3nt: TGTGCCAGCTCACCCTCAGGGGGAGCTGGCTATGGCTACACCTTC
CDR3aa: CASSPSGGAGYGYTF

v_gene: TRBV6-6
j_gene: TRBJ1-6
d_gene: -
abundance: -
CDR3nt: TGTGCCAGCAGTCTAGTATACCAGGGAATCCTCCACTTT
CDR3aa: CASSLVYQGILHF

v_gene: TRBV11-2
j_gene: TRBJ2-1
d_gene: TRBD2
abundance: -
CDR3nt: TGTGCCAGCAGCTTAGACGGCGGGGGGGCCCGTGATGAGCAGTTCTTC
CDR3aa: CASSLDGGGARDEQFF

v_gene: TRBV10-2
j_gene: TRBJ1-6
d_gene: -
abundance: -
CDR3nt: TGCGCCAGCTCTCCCCTGAAAGGGGCCCTTAATTCACCCCTCCACTTT
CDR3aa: CASSPLKGALNSPLHF

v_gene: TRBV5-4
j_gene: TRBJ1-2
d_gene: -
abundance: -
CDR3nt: TGTGCCAGCAGTCCAAAGGGCCAGGGAAGCTACACCTTC
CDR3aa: CASSPKGQGSYTF

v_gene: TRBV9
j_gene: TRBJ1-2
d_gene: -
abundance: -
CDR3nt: TGTGCCAGCAGCCTCGCCTCGGGCTATGGCTACACCTTC
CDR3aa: CASSLASGYGYTF

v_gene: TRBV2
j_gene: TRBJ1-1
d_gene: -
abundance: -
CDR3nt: TGTGCCAGTATGCTTACAGGGTTTGAGGCTGAAGCTTTCTTT
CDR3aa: CASMLTGFEAEAFF

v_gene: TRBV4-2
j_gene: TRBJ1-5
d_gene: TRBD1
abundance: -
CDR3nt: TGTGCCAGCAGCCAAGAGTTACAGGGGTTTCAGCCCCAGCATTTT
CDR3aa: CASSQELQGFQPQHF

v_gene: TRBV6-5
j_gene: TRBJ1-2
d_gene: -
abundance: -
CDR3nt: TGTGCCAGCAGTTACCTGGGAGGCTATGGCTACACCTTC
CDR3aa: CASSYLGGYGYTF

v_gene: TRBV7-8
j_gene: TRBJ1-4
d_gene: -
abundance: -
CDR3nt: TGTGCCAGCAGCTTAGGGATAGGGGGTGAAAAACTGTTTTTT
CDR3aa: CASSLGIGGEKLFF

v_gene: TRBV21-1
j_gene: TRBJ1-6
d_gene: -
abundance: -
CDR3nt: TGTGCCAGACTTGTCCCCAGGGATTCACCCCTCCACTTT
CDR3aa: CARLVPRDSPLHF

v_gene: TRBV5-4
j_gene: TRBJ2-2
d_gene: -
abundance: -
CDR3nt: TGTGCCAGCAGCTTGGGGGACAATAGCGCCGGGGAGCTGTTTTTT
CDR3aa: CASSLGDNSAGELFF

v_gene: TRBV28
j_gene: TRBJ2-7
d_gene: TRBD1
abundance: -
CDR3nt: TGTGCCAGCACCTTGGGGGGACAGGGCGAGCAGTACTTC
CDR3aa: CASTLGGQGEQYF

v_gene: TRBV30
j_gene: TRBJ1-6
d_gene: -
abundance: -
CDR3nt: TGTGCCTGGACGGACAGACGGAATTCACCCCTCCACTTT
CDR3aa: CAWTDRRNSPLHF

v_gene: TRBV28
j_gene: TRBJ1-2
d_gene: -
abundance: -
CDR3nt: TGTGCCAGCAGGACTACAGCGAACTATGGCTACACCTTC
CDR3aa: CASRTTANYGYTF

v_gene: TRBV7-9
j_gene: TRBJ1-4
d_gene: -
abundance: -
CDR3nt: TGTGCCAGCAACTCGGGTGGACAGTATGAAAAACTGTTTTTT
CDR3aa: CASNSGGQYEKLFF

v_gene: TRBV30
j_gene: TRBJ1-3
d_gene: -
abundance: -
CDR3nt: TGTGCCTGGAGTGGGGGCGCCGGAAACACCATATATTTT
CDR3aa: CAWSGGAGNTIYF

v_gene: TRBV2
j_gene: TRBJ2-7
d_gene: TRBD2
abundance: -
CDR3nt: TGTGCCAGCAGTGCGGAGCGGGGGTCGAAAAGTTTCTTCTACGAGCAGTACTTC
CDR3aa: CASSAERGSKSFFYEQYF

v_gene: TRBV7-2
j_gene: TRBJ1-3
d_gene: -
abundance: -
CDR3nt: TGTGCCAGCAGCCCCCCTGGGAGCTCTGGAAACACCATATATTTT
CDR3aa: CASSPPGSSGNTIYF

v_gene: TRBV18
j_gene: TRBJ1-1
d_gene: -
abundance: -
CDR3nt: TGTGCCAGCTCATTAGGGAATGGGGCTTGGACTGAAGCTTTCTTT
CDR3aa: CASSLGNGAWTEAFF

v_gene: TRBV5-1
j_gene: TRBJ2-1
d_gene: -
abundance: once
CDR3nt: TGCGCCAGCAGCCCAGAGGACCCGGGGAATGAGCAGTTCTTC
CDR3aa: CASSPEDPGNEQFF

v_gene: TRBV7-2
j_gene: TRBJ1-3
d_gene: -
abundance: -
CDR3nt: TGTGCCAGCAGCTTGGGGCGGTCTGGAAACACCATATATTTT
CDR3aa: CASSLGRSGNTIYF